Listed here are 18 T cell receptor beta chains from one sample, sequenced in a study of cytomegalovirus exposure and HLA in healthy donors. PCR was performed using 60 Vbeta and 13 Jbeta primers. TCRdb's copy holds only in-frame clones and misses some; the assay was immunoSEQ multiplex PCR. The profile shows fewer than 130,000 clones, about 70% of them singletons. Sample: PBMCs. The origin of the receptors is a man aged 45-65 years in good health and CMV-seropositive.

This clone was counted once. V and J are TRBV5-1 and TRBJ1-1; TRBD1 matches at 10 bases. The V segment lost 2 bases and the J segment 2 bases; nucleotides outside the gene matches: 6. Germline V CDR1 and CDR2: SGHRS, YFSETQ. The CDR3 length is 16 residues. The CDR3, as DNA: TGCGCCAGCAGCTTTTTGACAGGGGGCCCTAACACTGAAGCTTTCTTT. Translating it yields CASSFLTGGPNTEAFF.

This clone was seen a few times. The chain joins TRBV5-1 to TRBJ2-5, with D tentatively TRBD2 (5 bases). The CDR3 contains 13 residues. Trimming shortened V by 1 base and J by 5 bases, and 9 bases separated the two germline ends. Germline CDR1 reads SGHRS; CDR2 reads YFSETQ. Here the CDR3 reads CASSLTGGETQYF. CDR3 DNA: TGCGCCAGCAGCTTGACGGGCGGGGAGACCCAGTACTTC.

V usage is TRBV9 and J usage is TRBJ1-3; D is perhaps TRBD1 (5 bases). Germline loops: CDR1 SGDLS, CDR2 YYNGEE. The CDR3 has 16 amino acids. With 1 base removed from V and 4 bases from J, the gap between germline ends came to 15 bases. The CDR3 spells CASSVSPQGTGNTIYF. CDR3 coding DNA: TGTGCCAGCAGCGTATCCCCTCAGGGTACCGGAAACACCATATATTTT.

The chain carries TRBV6-5 and TRBJ2-1; TRBD1 matches 8 bases. The CDR3 extends over 12 amino acids. CDR1 is MNHEY, CDR2 SVGAGI, per germline. With V trimmed by 6 bases and J by 9 bases, 4 bases remained unmatched. The CDR3: CASRPTGGEQFF. The CDR3 DNA follows: TGTGCCAGCAGACCCACAGGGGGTGAGCAGTTCTTC.

This chain uses TRBV7-3 with TRBJ2-3; 9 bases align to TRBD1. The length of the CDR3 is 14 residues. Germline CDR1 SGHTA, CDR2 FQGTGA. The V and J ends lost 5 bases and 5 bases, in that order; junction bases with no gene match: 5. DNA of the CDR3: TGTGCCAGCAGCGAACAGGGGGCCGGAGATACGCAGTATTTT. Its protein product is CASSEQGAGDTQYF. Based on the CDR3 plus reference TRBV7-3 and TRBJ2-3, the full variable domain is GAGVSQTPSNKVTEKGKYVELRCDPISGHTALYWYRQSLGQGPEFLIYFQGTGAADDSGLPNDRFFAVRPEGSVSTLKIQRTERGDSAVYLCASSEQGAGDTQYFGPGTRLTVL.

The chain links TRBV5-1 to TRBJ1-1; D unclear. Germline V CDR1 and CDR2: SGHRS, YFSETQ. The ends were cut back, 1 base at V and 1 base at J, with 11 bases in the middle. The CDR3 loop spans 15 amino acids. The CDR3 sequence is CASSLTSRRNTEAFF. CDR3 in DNA: TGCGCCAGCAGCTTGACAAGCCGGAGGAACACTGAAGCTTTCTTT. The full variable domain, rest sourced from reference TRBV5-1 and TRBJ1-1, is KAGVTQTPRYLIKTRGQQVTLSCSPISGHRSVSWYQQTPGQGLQFLFEYFSETQRNKGNFPGRFSGRQFSNSRSEMNVSTLELGDSALYLCASSLTSRRNTEAFFGQGTRLTVV.

In its sample, this clone was seen a few times. This sequence joins TRBV19 and TRBJ2-7, with TRBD1 matching over 7 bases. CDR1 and CDR2 from the germline V gene are LNHDA and SQIVND (reference sequence). The CDR3 extends over 14 amino acids. Trimming cost V 8 bases and J 11 bases; bases outside gene matches: 18. The CDR3 bases are TGTGCCAGTTCGACAGGGCCATTACGCGAGGGGGAGTACTTC. Its translation is CASSTGPLREGEYF.

The chain has TRBV5-1 and TRBJ2-5, with TRBD2 matching over 7 bases. V shed 1 base and J 2 bases; nucleotides not matched to a gene: 5. Germline assignment: CDR1 SGHRS and CDR2 YFSETQ. The CDR3 spans 15 residues. The CDR3 nucleotides read TGCGCCAGCAGCTTGAGCTTGGGGGGGCAAGAGACCCAGTACTTC. This codes for CASSLSLGGQETQYF.

J is TRBJ1-1 and V is TRBV9; D perhaps matches TRBD1 (5 bases). The length of the CDR3 is 23 residues. Per the germline V gene, CDR1 is SGDLS and CDR2 is YYNGEE. V dropped 4 bases and J dropped 0 bases, with 37 bases sitting between them. CDR3 protein: CASSSPSGGGFVDPRRVNTEAFF. The CDR3 nucleotides are TGTGCCAGCAGCTCCCCCTCCGGGGGGGGTTTCGTCGACCCCCGGCGGGTGAACACTGAAGCTTTCTTT.

This chain uses TRBV19 with TRBJ2-7; D is possibly TRBD2 (5 bases). This CDR3 spans 15 amino acids. Germline CDR1 and CDR2: LNHDA and SQIVND (reference sequence). Trimming stripped 3 bases from V and 4 bases from J, with 16 bases between. The CDR3 DNA reads as TGTGCCAGTAGTATCCGCGGGCCCCCGGTTTACGAGCAGTACTTC. It translates to CASSIRGPPVYEQYF.

The chain carries TRBV7-3 and TRBJ2-1; maybe TRBD2 (5 bases). The V end lost 4 bases, the J end lost 0 bases, and 7 bases lay between the germline ends. CDR1 and CDR2 (germline): SGHTA, FQGTGA. The CDR3 has 14 amino acids. The CDR3 region has the DNA TGTGCCAGCAGCTCCGGACTCTCCTACAATGAGCAGTTCTTC. Amino acids: CASSSGLSYNEQFF.

The chain has TRBV27 and TRBJ2-7; D uncertain. In germline, CDR1 is MNHEY, CDR2 SMNVEV (reference sequence). The CDR3 is made up of 12 amino acids. V was cut by 5 bases and J by 5 bases, with 10 bases left in between. This CDR3 reads CASSPAGDEQYF. The CDR3 nucleotides are TGTGCCAGCAGTCCCGCAGGCGACGAGCAGTACTTC.

This clone was observed once. This chain connects TRBV19 to TRBJ1-5; tentatively, D is TRBD1 (5 bases). The CDR3 runs 15 residues. The germline V and J ends were trimmed by 6 bases and 6 bases, with 18 bases remaining between them. Germline CDR1 is LNHDA and CDR2 is SQIVND (reference sequence). Here the CDR3 DNA reads TGTGCCAGTAGGGAGGGGCAAAACAAAGGTCAGCCCCAGCATTTT. Its translation is CASREGQNKGQPQHF.

This clone turned up a few times. The chain uses TRBV5-6 and TRBJ2-2, with 10 nucleotides matching TRBD2. This CDR3 comprises 16 residues. The J segment lost 5 bases and the V segment lost 0 bases, leaving 4 bases of the junction unmatched. The germline CDR1 and CDR2 sequences are SGHDT and YYEEEE. The CDR3 here is CASSLAASGSTGELFF. The DNA for the CDR3 is TGTGCCAGCAGCTTGGCTGCTAGCGGGAGTACCGGGGAGCTGTTTTTT.

V usage is TRBV5-4 and J usage is TRBJ2-1; 9 positions match TRBD2. The CDR3 loop spans 15 amino acids. V gave up 0 bases and J gave up 4 bases; unmatched junction bases: 2. Germline V gives CDR1 SGHNT, CDR2 YYREEE (reference sequence). CDR3 region: CASSLVSGSYNEQFF. The CDR3 region has the DNA TGTGCCAGCAGCTTGGTTAGCGGGAGTTACAATGAGCAGTTCTTC.

J is TRBJ2-2 and V is TRBV11-3; TRBD2 matches at 10 bases. The germline CDR1 and CDR2 sequences are SGHNT and YENEEA. This CDR3 contains 16 residues. V lost 0 bases and J lost 3; bases outside the gene matches: 1. The CDR3 nucleotides are TGTGCCAGCAGCTTAGATCTAGCGGGAGACACCGGGGAGCTGTTTTTT. This gives the protein CASSLDLAGDTGELFF.

CDR3 sequence reads: CASRGQGMSYEQYF. DNA of the CDR3: TGTGCCAGCAGAGGACAGGGGATGTCCTACGAGCAGTACTTC. The chain combines TRBV2 with TRBJ2-7; 9 positions match TRBD1. The V and J ends lost 6 bases and 1 base, in that order; junction bases with no gene match: 4. CDR3 length: 14 residues. Germline V CDR1 and CDR2: SNHLY, FYNNEI.

This sequence joins TRBV5-4 and TRBJ2-5, with D maybe TRBD2 (5 bases). This CDR3 has 15 residues. Germline V gene sequence: CDR1 SGHNT, CDR2 YYREEE (reference sequence). Trimming took off 5 bases at V and 3 bases at J, with 17 bases between the two ends. The DNA of the CDR3 is TGTGCCAGCAGTCGTGTACCGGGGTCAAAAGAGACCCAGTACTTC. It translates to CASSRVPGSKETQYF.